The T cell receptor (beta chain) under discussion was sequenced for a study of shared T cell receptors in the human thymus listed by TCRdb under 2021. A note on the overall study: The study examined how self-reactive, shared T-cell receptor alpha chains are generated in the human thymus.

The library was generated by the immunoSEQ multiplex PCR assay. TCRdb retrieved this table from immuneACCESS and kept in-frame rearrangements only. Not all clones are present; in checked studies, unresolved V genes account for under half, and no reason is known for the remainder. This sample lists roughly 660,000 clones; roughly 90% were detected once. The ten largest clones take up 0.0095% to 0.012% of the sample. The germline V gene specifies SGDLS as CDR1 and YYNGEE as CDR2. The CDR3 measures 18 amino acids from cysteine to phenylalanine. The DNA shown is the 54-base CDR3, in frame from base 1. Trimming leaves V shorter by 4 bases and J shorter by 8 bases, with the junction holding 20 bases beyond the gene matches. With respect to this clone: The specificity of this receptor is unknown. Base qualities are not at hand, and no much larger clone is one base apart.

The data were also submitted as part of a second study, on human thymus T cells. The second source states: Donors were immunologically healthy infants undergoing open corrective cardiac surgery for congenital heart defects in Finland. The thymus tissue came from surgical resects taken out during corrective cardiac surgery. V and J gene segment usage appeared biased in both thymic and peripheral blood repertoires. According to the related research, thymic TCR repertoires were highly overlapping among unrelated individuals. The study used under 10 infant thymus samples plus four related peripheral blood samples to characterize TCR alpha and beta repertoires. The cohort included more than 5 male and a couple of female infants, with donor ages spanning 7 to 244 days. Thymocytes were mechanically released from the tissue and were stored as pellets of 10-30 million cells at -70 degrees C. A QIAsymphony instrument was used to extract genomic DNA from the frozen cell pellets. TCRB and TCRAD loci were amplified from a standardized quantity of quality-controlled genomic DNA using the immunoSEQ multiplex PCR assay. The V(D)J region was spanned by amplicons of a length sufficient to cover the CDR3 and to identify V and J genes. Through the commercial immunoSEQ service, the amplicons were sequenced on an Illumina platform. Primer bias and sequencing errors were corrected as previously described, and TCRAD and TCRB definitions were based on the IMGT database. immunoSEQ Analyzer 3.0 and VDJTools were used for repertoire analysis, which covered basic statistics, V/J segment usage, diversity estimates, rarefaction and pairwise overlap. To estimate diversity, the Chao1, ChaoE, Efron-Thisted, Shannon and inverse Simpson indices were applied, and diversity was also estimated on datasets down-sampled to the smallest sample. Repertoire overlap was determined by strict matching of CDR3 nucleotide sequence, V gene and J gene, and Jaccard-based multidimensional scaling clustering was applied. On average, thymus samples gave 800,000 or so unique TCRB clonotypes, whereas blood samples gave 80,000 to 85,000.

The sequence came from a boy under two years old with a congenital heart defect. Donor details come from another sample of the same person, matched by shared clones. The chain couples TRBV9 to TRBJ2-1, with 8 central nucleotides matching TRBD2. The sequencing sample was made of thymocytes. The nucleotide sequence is TGTGCCAGCAGCTCCGGGGGGGGCAGGGGAACTTCCCTTGATGAGCAGTTCTTC. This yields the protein CASSSGGGRGTSLDEQFF.